This TCR beta chain was sequenced in a study of blood T cell repertoires in COVID-19. Study context: The United States, Italy and Spain were the sources of the acute and convalescent COVID-19 samples. PBMCs, B-cell-depleted T cells, or T cells provided the cDNA or gDNA that made up the material.

This clone was seen a single time. Source study methods: Amplification from reference gene primers served as the basis for estimated nucleated cell counts. Sequencing was performed with immunoSEQ multiplex PCR; in TCRdb, only in-frame clones are kept and a portion is missing. V, J and clone size are those of that table, while D and trimming were read from the DNA. Here the sample spans 100,000 to 150,000 clones, roughly 74% being singletons. Seattle enrolled patients during active infection and tracked them longitudinally. The germline CDR1 and CDR2 sequences are SGHTA and FQGTGA. This CDR3 has 16 amino acids. The junction had 6 bases not matched to a gene; V was cut back by 5 bases and J by 4 bases.

The sequence was obtained from an elderly man with COVID-19, enrolled during active disease. This chain joins TRBV7-3 and TRBJ2-1, with 12 bases aligning to TRBD2. What was sequenced was peripheral blood. The CDR3 nucleotides read TGTGCCAGCAGCCTCTCCGGGACTAGCGGGTACAATGAGCAGTTCTTC. This codes for CASSLSGTSGYNEQFF.